The sequence of this T cell receptor (beta chain) was determined in a study of blood T cells in healthy people across ages. Primed by a sample-barcoded 5' primer and a J-beta primer mix, a second PCR proceeded for about 7 to 11 cycles. TCRdb reprocessed the 5' RACE reads with MiXCR, giving one entry per CDR3 protein. The table has about 1,800,000 distinct CDR3 sequences, about 28% seen once. The CDR3 covers 15 residues. V dropped 8 bases and J dropped 8 bases, with 24 bases sitting between them. The V gene's germline CDR1 is SGHAT and CDR2 FQNNGV. Donors were systemically healthy Caucasian individuals from Russia aged about 6 to 90 years. Approximately 9 milliliters was the volume of peripheral blood drawn from each donor. Per-sample PBMC isolation yielded at least 6.5 million cells.

The sequence came from a young woman in good health. Sequenced input: blood. The chain links TRBV11-2 to TRBJ1-2; tentative D call: TRBD1 (5 bases). The CDR3, as DNA: TGTGCCAGCGCCCCCCGAGGGGCCAATTTGCGGGGCTACACCTTC. Translating it yields CASAPRGANLRGYTF.